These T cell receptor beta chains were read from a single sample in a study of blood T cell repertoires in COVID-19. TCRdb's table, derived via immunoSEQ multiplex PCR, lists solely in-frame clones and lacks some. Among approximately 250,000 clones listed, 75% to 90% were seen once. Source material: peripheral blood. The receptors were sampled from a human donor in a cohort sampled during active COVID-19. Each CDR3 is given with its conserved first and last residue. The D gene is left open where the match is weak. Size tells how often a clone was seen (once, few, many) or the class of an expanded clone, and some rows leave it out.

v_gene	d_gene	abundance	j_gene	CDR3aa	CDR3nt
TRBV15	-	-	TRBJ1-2	CATSRDQQGIYGYTF	TGTGCCACCAGCAGAGATCAACAGGGCATCTATGGCTACACCTTC
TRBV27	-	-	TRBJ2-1	CASSFAGSSYNEQFF	TGTGCCAGCAGTTTTGCGGGAAGCTCCTACAATGAGCAGTTCTTC
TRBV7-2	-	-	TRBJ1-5	CASSQTRGSQPQHF	TGTGCCAGCAGCCAAACTCGGGGAAGTCAGCCCCAGCATTTT
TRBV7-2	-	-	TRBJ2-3	CASNPRTDTQYF	TGTGCCAGCAACCCCAGGACAGATACGCAGTATTTT
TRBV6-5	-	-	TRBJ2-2	CASSTASPGELFF	TGTGCCAGCAGTACCGCTAGCCCCGGGGAGCTGTTTTTT
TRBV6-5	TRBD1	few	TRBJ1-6	CASSLTGGVDSPLHF	TGTGCCAGCAGTTTGACAGGGGGCGTCGACTCACCCCTCCACTTT
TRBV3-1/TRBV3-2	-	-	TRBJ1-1	CARSHGGSGGQTEAFF	TGTGCCCGCAGCCACGGGGGGAGCGGGGGGCAAACTGAAGCTTTCTTT
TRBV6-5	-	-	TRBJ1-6	CASSQNSPLHF	TGTGCCAGCAGTCAGAATTCACCCCTCCACTTT
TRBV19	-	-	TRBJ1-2	CASSMPSKGEYGYTF	TGTGCCAGTAGTATGCCCTCCAAGGGGGAGTATGGCTACACCTTC
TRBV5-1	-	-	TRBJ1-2	CASSLGYQGGGYTF	TGCGCCAGCAGCTTGGGGTATCAGGGTGGCGGCTACACCTTC
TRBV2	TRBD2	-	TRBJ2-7	CASRGLAGVGGYEQYF	TGTGCCAGCAGGGGACTAGCGGGGGTCGGCGGCTACGAGCAGTACTTC
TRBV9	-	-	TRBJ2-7	CASTPGGVSYEQYF	TGTGCCAGCACCCCCGGGGGAGTATCCTACGAGCAGTACTTC
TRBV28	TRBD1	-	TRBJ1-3	CASSEAGTGVENTIYF	TGTGCCAGCAGTGAGGCGGGGACAGGGGTAGAGAACACCATATATTTT
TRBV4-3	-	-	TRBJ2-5	CASSPPKGGEKETQYF	TGCGCCAGCAGCCCGCCAAAGGGGGGGGAAAAAGAGACCCAGTACTTC
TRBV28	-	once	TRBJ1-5	CASSLSGNQPQHF	TGTGCCAGCAGTTTGTCGGGGAATCAGCCCCAGCATTTT
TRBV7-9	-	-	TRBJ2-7	CASSLGLGRSYEQYF	TGTGCCAGCAGCTTAGGGCTAGGGAGGTCCTACGAGCAGTACTTC
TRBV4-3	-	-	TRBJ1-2	CASSQDFPELLYGYTF	TGCGCCAGCAGCCAAGATTTCCCAGAACTACTATACGGCTACACCTTC
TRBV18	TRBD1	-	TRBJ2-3	CASSAGQGGADTQYF	TGTGCCAGCTCAGCGGGACAGGGCGGGGCAGATACGCAGTATTTT
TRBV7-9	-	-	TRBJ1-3	CASSFGDSGNTIYF	TGTGCCAGCAGCTTTGGAGACTCTGGAAACACCATATATTTT
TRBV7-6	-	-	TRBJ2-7	CASSPRTGNYEQYF	TGTGCCAGCAGCCCACGGACCGGGAACTACGAGCAGTACTTC
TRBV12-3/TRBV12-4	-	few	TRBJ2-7	CASSLFLEQYF	TGTGCCAGCAGTTTGTTCCTCGAGCAGTACTTC
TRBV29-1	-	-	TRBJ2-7	CSVLTRQRSYEQYF	TGCAGCGTACTAACAAGACAGCGATCCTACGAGCAGTACTTC
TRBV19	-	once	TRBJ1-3	CARDPGGYSGNTIYF	TGTGCCAGAGACCCCGGGGGATACTCTGGAAACACCATATATTTT
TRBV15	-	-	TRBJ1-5	CATADGLNQPQHF	TGTGCCACAGCGGACGGCCTCAATCAGCCCCAGCATTTT
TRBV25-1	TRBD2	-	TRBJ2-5	CASSEWGGLAGALETQYF	TGTGCCAGCAGTGAGTGGGGGGGTTTGGCGGGTGCCCTGGAGACCCAGTACTTC
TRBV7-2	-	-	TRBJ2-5	CASSPNDRPRQTQYF	TGTGCCAGCAGCCCGAACGACAGGCCACGGCAGACCCAGTACTTC
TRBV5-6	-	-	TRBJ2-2	CASSLAGTPLNTGELFF	TGTGCCAGCAGCTTGGCCGGGACACCTTTGAACACCGGGGAGCTGTTTTTT
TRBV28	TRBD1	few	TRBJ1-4	CASSLVEEGAEKLFF	TGTGCCAGCAGTTTAGTGGAGGAGGGGGCGGAAAAACTGTTTTTT